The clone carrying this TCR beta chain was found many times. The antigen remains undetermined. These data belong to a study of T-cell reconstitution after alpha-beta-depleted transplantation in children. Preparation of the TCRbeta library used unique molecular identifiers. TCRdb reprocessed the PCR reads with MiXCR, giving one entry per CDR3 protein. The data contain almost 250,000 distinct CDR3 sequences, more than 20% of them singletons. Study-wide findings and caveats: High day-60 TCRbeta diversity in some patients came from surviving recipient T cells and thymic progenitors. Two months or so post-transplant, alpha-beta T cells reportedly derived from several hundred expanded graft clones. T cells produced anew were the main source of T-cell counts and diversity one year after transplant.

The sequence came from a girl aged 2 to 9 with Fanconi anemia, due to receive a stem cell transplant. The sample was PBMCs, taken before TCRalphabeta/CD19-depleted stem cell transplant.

The CDR3 bases are TGTGCCAGCAGCTTAGACAGGGGACCCTACGAGCAGTACTTC. Its protein is CASSLDRGPYEQYF. The chain recombines TRBV7-3 with TRBJ2-7, with TRBD1 identical over 8 bases. Germline CDR1 is SGHTA and CDR2 is FQGTGA. The CDR3 runs to 14 residues. V trimming: 2 bases; J trimming: 2 bases; junction bases outside the gene matches: 2.